What follows are 5 T cell receptor beta chains derived from one specimen sequenced in a study of blood T cell repertoires in COVID-19. Sequencing was performed with immunoSEQ multiplex PCR; in TCRdb, only in-frame clones are kept and a portion is missing. The table shows 40,000 to 55,000 clones, with over 90% occurring only once. Sequencing was done on a sample of peripheral blood. These receptors all stem from a woman of 80 years or more with acute or convalescent COVID-19.

This clone was found once. The chain couples TRBV19 to TRBJ1-6; the D gene is possibly TRBD1 (5 bases). The germline V and J ends were trimmed by 3 bases and 7 bases, with 13 bases remaining between them. This CDR3 is built from 15 residues. The V gene's germline CDR1 is LNHDA and CDR2 SQIVND (reference sequence). DNA of the CDR3: TGTGCCAGTAGTATCCAGGACACTGTAAATTCACCCCTCCACTTT. The encoded protein is CASSIQDTVNSPLHF. Full variable domain (rest looked up from reference TRBV19 and TRBJ1-6): DGGITQSPKYLFRKEGQNVTLSCEQNLNHDAMYWYRQDPGQGLRLIYYSQIVNDFQKGDIAEGYSVSREKKESFPLTVTSAQKNPTAFYLCASSIQDTVNSPLHFGNGTRLTVT.

The chain employs TRBV6-5 and TRBJ2-1, with 8 bases lining up with TRBD2. Germline trimming cut 6 bases from V and 3 bases from J; bases unmatched to any gene: 7. Germline V CDR1 and CDR2: MNHEY, SVGAGI. This CDR3 comprises 15 residues. In DNA form, the CDR3 reads TGTGCCAGCAGAGTCACTAGCGGAAGCTACAATGAGCAGTTCTTC. It codes for CASRVTSGSYNEQFF.

The rearrangement uses TRBV6-6 and TRBJ2-7; a weak D match, TRBD2 (5 bases). This CDR3 region has 12 residues. Germline CDR1 MNHNY, CDR2 SVGAGI (reference sequence). V dropped 6 bases and J dropped 3 bases, with 9 bases sitting between them. For the CDR3, the DNA is TGTGCCAGCAGCAGACGGGACTACGAGCAGTACTTC. Translation gives CASSRRDYEQYF.

CDR3: CASSQDRDSYEQYF. The CDR3 DNA follows: TGTGCCAGCAGCCAAGATCGGGACAGCTACGAGCAGTACTTC. The chain combines TRBV14 with TRBJ2-7; 7 nucleotides align to TRBD1. The length of the CDR3 is 14 residues. The germline V gene has CDR1 SGHDN and CDR2 FVKESK. J gave up 3 bases and V 0 bases, and 2 bases lay outside the gene matches.

The genes are TRBV19 and TRBJ1-6, with D perhaps TRBD1 (6 bases). Germline CDR1 LNHDA, CDR2 SQIVND (reference sequence). The CDR3 consists of 14 residues. V gave up 3 bases and J gave up 7 bases, with 10 bases separating them. CDR3 nucleotide sequence: TGTGCCAGTAGTATTCAGGGGATCAATTCACCCCTCCACTTT. It specifies CASSIQGINSPLHF.